A single sample is the source of the 26 T cell receptor beta chains below, sequenced in a study of cytomegalovirus exposure and HLA in healthy donors. Data came from immunoSEQ multiplex PCR; TCRdb stores just in-frame clones and leaves some out. This sample has about 220,000 clones; roughly 88% occur once, and the top ten carry more than 12%. The sequenced sample was PBMCs. Receptors were obtained from a woman in her thirties in good health and CMV-seropositive.

This chain links TRBV29-1 with TRBJ1-1, with D tentatively TRBD1 (6 bases). Germline V lookup: CDR1 SQVTM, CDR2 ANQGSEA. V lost 7 bases to trimming and J lost 5 bases, with 17 bases between them. The CDR3 extends over 13 amino acids. CDR3 coding DNA: TGCAGCGCCCTCCGGACAGAGGGGACTGAAGCTTTCTTT. Protein: CSALRTEGTEAFF.

V usage is TRBV7-3 and J usage is TRBJ2-1; D remains ambiguous. Germline values: CDR1 SGHTA, CDR2 FQGTGA. CDR3 length: 13 amino acids. The germline V and J ends were trimmed by 1 base and 5 bases, with 6 bases remaining between them. The CDR3 DNA is TGTGCCAGCAGCTTAAACGGAGACAATGAGCAGTTCTTC. This encodes CASSLNGDNEQFF.

This chain connects TRBV19 to TRBJ2-3, with no clear D. Trimming removed 5 bases from V and 0 bases from J, with 9 bases in between. Looked up from germline, CDR1 is LNHDA and CDR2 is SQIVND (reference sequence). This CDR3 comprises 14 residues. As DNA, the CDR3 is TGTGCCAGTAGTTCGGAGATAAGCACAGATACGCAGTATTTT. Translating it yields CASSSEISTDTQYF.

The rearrangement uses TRBV29-1 and TRBJ2-1, with 8 bases lining up with TRBD2. Germline values: CDR1 SQVTM, CDR2 ANQGSEA. V trimming: 5 bases; J trimming: 4 bases; junction bases outside the gene matches: 7. This CDR3 contains 14 residues. The CDR3 reads CSVYTSGSYNEQFF. In nucleotides, the CDR3 is TGCAGCGTTTATACGAGCGGGAGTTACAATGAGCAGTTCTTC.

This clone was seen only once. The chain has TRBV4-2 and TRBJ2-5, with 14 positions matching TRBD2. CDR1 is LGHNA, CDR2 YNFKEQ, per germline. This CDR3 contains 16 residues. The V gene end was trimmed by 5 bases and the J gene end by 3 bases; junction bases not matched to a gene: 5. CDR3 residues: CASSRPGLAGEETQYF. As DNA, the CDR3 is TGTGCCAGCAGCAGGCCGGGACTAGCGGGAGAAGAGACCCAGTACTTC.

This rearrangement joins TRBV11-2 to TRBJ1-2; TRBD1 matches 9 bases. Germline values: CDR1 SGHAT, CDR2 FQNNGV. V dropped 5 bases and J dropped 8; count of bases not matched to a gene: 6. The CDR3 sequence is 13 residues long. The CDR3 nucleotides are TGTGCCAGCAGCCAAGGACAGGGGTGGGGCTACACCTTC. Its translation is CASSQGQGWGYTF.

This clone was detected only a few times. The chain employs TRBV28 and TRBJ2-7; 7 nucleotides align to TRBD2. The CDR3 extends over 13 amino acids. J lost 3 bases, V lost 5 bases, and 4 bases had no gene match. From germline, CDR1 is MDHEN and CDR2 SYDVKM. CDR3 protein: CASSPWEGYEQYF. In nucleotides, the CDR3 is TGTGCCAGCAGTCCCTGGGAGGGCTACGAGCAGTACTTC.

This chain links TRBV10-1 with TRBJ2-1; 7 nucleotides match TRBD2. With V trimmed by 4 bases and J by 5 bases, 2 bases remained unmatched. This CDR3 has 13 amino acids. Germline CDR1 and CDR2: WNHNN and SYGVQD (reference sequence). CDR3 DNA: TGCGCCAGCAGTGGGGACTACCACAATGAGCAGTTCTTC. It specifies CASSGDYHNEQFF.

This clone has more than one count but fewer than ten. The chain links TRBV5-1 to TRBJ2-2; perhaps TRBD1 as D (6 bases). The CDR3 spans 15 residues. The ends were cut back, 4 bases at V and 2 bases at J, with 12 bases in the middle. CDR1 is SGHRS and CDR2 is YFSETQ in the germline V gene. CDR3 bases: TGCGCCAGCAGCCTCGGACAGTATAACACCGGGGAGCTGTTTTTT. As protein: CASSLGQYNTGELFF.

This clone was observed a few times. V and J are TRBV18 and TRBJ1-2; no clear D gene. Germline CDR1 KGHSH, CDR2 LQKENI. CDR3 length: 13 residues. The V and J ends lost 0 bases and 4 bases respectively, with 6 bases between them. CDR3 in amino acids: CASSPPTSYGYTF. CDR3 DNA: TGTGCCAGCTCACCACCAACCAGCTATGGCTACACCTTC.

The sample holds one count of this clone. The chain has TRBV4-2 and TRBJ1-2; D uncertain. V was pared by 0 bases and J by 4 bases, with 6 bases between. The germline gives CDR1 LGHNA, CDR2 YNFKEQ. This CDR3 contains 13 residues. The CDR3 region is CASSQDRAYGYTF. In nucleotides, the CDR3 is TGTGCCAGCAGCCAAGACCGGGCCTATGGCTACACCTTC.

This chain links TRBV6-5 with TRBJ2-2; 11 nucleotides agree with TRBD1. There are 16 residues in the CDR3. The V segment lost 1 base and the J segment 8 bases; nucleotides outside the gene matches: 6. Germline values: CDR1 MNHEY, CDR2 SVGAGI. CDR3 loop: CASSYWTGGGRGELFF. CDR3 in DNA: TGTGCCAGCAGTTACTGGACAGGGGGCGGGAGAGGGGAGCTGTTTTTT.

V usage is TRBV28 and J usage is TRBJ1-1; no clear D. Per the germline V gene, CDR1 is MDHEN and CDR2 is SYDVKM. Between the trimmed V and J ends, which lost 5 bases and 1 base, there was a span of 14 bases. This CDR3 is built from 15 residues. Written as DNA, the CDR3 is TGTGCCAGCAGTCCCGAATGGGGAGGGAACACTGAAGCTTTCTTT. Encoded protein: CASSPEWGGNTEAFF.

The rearrangement joins TRBV5-8 to TRBJ2-3; D call uncertain. The CDR3 sequence is 13 residues long. Germline CDR1 SGHTS, CDR2 YDEGEE. V gave up 1 base and J gave up 4 bases, with 7 bases separating them. CDR3 amino acids: CASSLTGADTQYF. In DNA form, the CDR3 reads TGTGCCAGCAGCTTGACTGGGGCAGATACGCAGTATTTT.

J is TRBJ2-7 and V is TRBV29-1; 9 bases match TRBD2. The V gene's germline CDR1 is SQVTM and CDR2 ANQGSEA. The CDR3 runs 13 residues. V lost 8 bases to trimming and J lost 5 bases; unmatched junction nucleotides: 10. The CDR3 spells CSSTSGAPNEQYF. The CDR3 coding sequence is TGCAGCTCGACTAGCGGCGCCCCTAACGAGCAGTACTTC.

The chain carries TRBV30 and TRBJ1-1, with D uncertain. V dropped 8 bases and J dropped 1 base, with 11 bases sitting between them. Germline V gene sequence: CDR1 GTSNPN, CDR2 SVGIG (reference sequence). This CDR3 has 12 amino acids. CDR3 in amino acids: CARTGQNTEAFF. CDR3 sequence (DNA): TGTGCCCGGACCGGGCAGAACACTGAAGCTTTCTTT. The full variable domain, with the rest looked up from reference TRBV30 and TRBJ1-1, is SQTIHQWPATLVQPVGSPLSLECTVEGTSNPNLYWYRQAAGRGLQLLFYSVGIGQISSEVPQNLSASRPQDRQFILSSKKLLLSDSGFYLCARTGQNTEAFFGQGTRLTVV.

The chain recombines TRBV28 with TRBJ2-1; tentatively, D is TRBD1 (6 bases). Germline CDR1 is MDHEN and CDR2 is SYDVKM. This CDR3 has 13 amino acids. Trimming removed 4 bases from V and 8 bases from J, with 12 bases in between. The CDR3 spells CASSSNREYEQFF. CDR3 in DNA: TGTGCCAGCAGTTCAAACAGGGAATATGAGCAGTTCTTC. Full variable domain (remainder filled in from reference TRBV28 and TRBJ2-1): DVKVTQSSRYLVKRTGEKVFLECVQDMDHENMFWYRQDPGLGLRLIYFSYDVKMKEKGDIPEGYSVSREKKERFSLILESASTNQTSMYLCASSSNREYEQFFGPGTRLTVL.

The V call is TRBV6-5, the J call TRBJ2-7, with 7 bases identical to TRBD1. Germline loops: CDR1 MNHEY, CDR2 SVGAGI. The CDR3 extends over 12 amino acids. V shed 11 bases, J shed 4 bases, and the junction held 8 bases outside the gene matches. The CDR3 DNA reads as TGTGCCGTGAAAGGGACAGCTTACGAGCAGTACTTC. Protein product: CAVKGTAYEQYF.

The gene calls are TRBV2 and TRBJ2-5; D is ambiguous. Germline-derived CDR1 and CDR2 are SNHLY and FYNNEI. The CDR3 consists of 11 residues. V was clipped by 5 bases and J by 13 bases, with 14 bases between them. The DNA of the CDR3 is TGTGCCAGCAGTCTCCGGGCCTCTAGGTACTTC. This encodes CASSLRASRYF.

V is TRBV6-5 and J is TRBJ2-1; D is possibly TRBD2 (5 bases). Trimming took off 6 bases at V and 2 bases at J, with 14 bases between the two ends. The germline gives CDR1 MNHEY, CDR2 SVGAGI. This CDR3 is 15 amino acids long. The CDR3 bases are TGTGCCAGCAGGATCTCGCGGGCTACCTACAATGAGCAGTTCTTC. It codes for CASRISRATYNEQFF.

The V call is TRBV9, the J call TRBJ2-1; tentative D call: TRBD2 (6 bases). There are 13 residues in the CDR3. The germline V and J ends were trimmed by 4 bases and 4 bases, with 9 bases remaining between them. CDR1 SGDLS and CDR2 YYNGEE come from the germline V gene. The CDR3 is CASSPGLYNEQFF. The CDR3 bases are TGTGCCAGCAGCCCGGGACTTTACAATGAGCAGTTCTTC.

The chain uses TRBV30 and TRBJ1-2; D not certain. CDR1 GTSNPN and CDR2 SVGIG come from the germline V gene (reference sequence). V was shortened by 8 bases and J by 5 bases, with 21 bases between the two germline ends. The CDR3 runs to 14 residues. In nucleotides, the CDR3 is TGTGCCGCCGGAGTTATGGGGATTCTTTATGGCTACACCTTC. This codes for CAAGVMGILYGYTF.

The V gene is TRBV30, the J gene TRBJ2-2; D gene unclear. The CDR3 is made up of 12 amino acids. Trimming removed 2 bases at V and 1 base at J, with 2 bases between. Germline V gives CDR1 GTSNPN, CDR2 SVGIG (reference sequence). The CDR3 sequence: CAWSWNTGELFF. CDR3 nucleotides: TGTGCCTGGAGTTGGAACACCGGGGAGCTGTTTTTT.

The chain couples TRBV5-4 to TRBJ2-7; 8 bases map to TRBD2. Germline CDR1 is SGHNT and CDR2 is YYREEE (reference sequence). There are 16 residues in the CDR3. J gave up 4 bases and V 4 bases, and 13 bases lay outside the gene matches. CDR3 DNA sequence: TGTGCCAGCAGCCCAGCCGGGACTAGAAGTTTGTACGAGCAGTACTTC. Translation gives CASSPAGTRSLYEQYF.

This rearrangement joins TRBV4-3 to TRBJ2-1; 12 nucleotides line up with TRBD2. The CDR3 sequence is 18 residues long. Trimming removed 2 bases from V and 4 bases from J; junction bases left unmatched: 9. Per germline, CDR1 LGHNA and CDR2 YSLEER. The CDR3 sequence is CASSQSQASGREYNEQFF. The CDR3 DNA sequence: TGCGCCAGCAGCCAATCCCAGGCTAGCGGGAGGGAGTACAATGAGCAGTTCTTC.

The chain employs TRBV27 and TRBJ2-7; 7 nucleotides line up with TRBD1. The CDR3 contains 13 residues. Germline assignment: CDR1 MNHEY and CDR2 SMNVEV (reference sequence). V gave up 5 bases and J gave up 3 bases; unmatched junction bases: 4. For the CDR3, the DNA is TGTGCCAGCAGTGTATACAGGGGCTACGAGCAGTACTTC. Its translation is CASSVYRGYEQYF.